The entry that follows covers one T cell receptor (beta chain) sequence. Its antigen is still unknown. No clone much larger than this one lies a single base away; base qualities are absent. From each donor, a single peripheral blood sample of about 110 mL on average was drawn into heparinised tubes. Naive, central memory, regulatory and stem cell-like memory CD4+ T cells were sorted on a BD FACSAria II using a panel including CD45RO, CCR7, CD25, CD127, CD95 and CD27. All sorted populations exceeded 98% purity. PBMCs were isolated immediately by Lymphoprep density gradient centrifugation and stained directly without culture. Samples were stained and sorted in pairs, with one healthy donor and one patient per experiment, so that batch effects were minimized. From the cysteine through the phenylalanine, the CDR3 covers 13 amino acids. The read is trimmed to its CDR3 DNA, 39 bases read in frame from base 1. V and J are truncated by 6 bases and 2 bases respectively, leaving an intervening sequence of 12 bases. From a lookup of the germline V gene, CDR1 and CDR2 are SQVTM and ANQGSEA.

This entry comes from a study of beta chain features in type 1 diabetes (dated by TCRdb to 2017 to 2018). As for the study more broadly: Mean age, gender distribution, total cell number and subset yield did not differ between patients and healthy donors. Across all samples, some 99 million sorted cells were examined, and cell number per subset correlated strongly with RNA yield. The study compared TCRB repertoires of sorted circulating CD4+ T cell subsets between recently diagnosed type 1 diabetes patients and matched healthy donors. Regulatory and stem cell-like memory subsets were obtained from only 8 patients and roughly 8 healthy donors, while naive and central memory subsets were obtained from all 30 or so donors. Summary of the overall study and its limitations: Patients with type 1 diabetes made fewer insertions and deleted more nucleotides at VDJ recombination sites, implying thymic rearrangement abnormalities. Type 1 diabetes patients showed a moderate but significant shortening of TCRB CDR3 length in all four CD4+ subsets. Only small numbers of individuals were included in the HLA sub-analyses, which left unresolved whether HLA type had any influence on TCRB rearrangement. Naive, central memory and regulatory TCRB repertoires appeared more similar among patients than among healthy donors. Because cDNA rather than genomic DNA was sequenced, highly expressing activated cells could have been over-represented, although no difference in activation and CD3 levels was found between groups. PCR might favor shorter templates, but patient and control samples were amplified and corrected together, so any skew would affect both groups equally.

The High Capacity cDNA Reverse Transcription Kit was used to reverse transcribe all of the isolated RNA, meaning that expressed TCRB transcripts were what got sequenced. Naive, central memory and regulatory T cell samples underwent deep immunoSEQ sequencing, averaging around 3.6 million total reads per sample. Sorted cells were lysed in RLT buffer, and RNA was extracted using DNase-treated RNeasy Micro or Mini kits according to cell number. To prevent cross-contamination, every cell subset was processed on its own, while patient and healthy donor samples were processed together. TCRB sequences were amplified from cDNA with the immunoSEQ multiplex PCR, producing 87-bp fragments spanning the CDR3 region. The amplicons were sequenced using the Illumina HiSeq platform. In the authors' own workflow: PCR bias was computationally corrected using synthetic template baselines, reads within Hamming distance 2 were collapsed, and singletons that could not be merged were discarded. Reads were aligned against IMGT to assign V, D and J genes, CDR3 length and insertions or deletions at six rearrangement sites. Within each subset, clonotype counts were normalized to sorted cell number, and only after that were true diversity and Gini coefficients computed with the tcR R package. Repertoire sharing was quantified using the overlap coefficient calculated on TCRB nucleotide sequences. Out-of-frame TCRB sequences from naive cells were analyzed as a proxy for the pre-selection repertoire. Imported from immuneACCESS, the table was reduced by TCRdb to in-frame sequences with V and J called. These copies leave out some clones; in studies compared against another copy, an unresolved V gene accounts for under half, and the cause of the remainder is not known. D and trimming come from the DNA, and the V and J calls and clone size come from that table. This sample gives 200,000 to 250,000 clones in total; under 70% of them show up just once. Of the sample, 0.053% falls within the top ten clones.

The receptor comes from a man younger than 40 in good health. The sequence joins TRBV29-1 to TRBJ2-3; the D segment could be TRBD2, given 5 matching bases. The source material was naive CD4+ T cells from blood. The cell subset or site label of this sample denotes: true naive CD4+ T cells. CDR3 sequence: CSVTGIFTDTQYF. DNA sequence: TGCAGCGTCACCGGGATTTTCACAGATACGCAGTATTTT.